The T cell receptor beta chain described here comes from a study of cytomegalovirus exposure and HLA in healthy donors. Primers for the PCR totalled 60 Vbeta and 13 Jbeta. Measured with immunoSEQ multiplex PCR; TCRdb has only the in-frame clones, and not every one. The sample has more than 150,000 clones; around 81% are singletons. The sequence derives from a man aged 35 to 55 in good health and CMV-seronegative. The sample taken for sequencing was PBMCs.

CDR3 coding DNA: TGTGCCAGTATCGGACAGAGGAACACTGAAGCTTTCTTT. Translated, it gives CASIGQRNTEAFF. This chain links TRBV19 with TRBJ1-1; D might be TRBD1 (6 bases). Germline-derived CDR1 and CDR2 are LNHDA and SQIVND (reference sequence). The CDR3 contains 13 residues. V was cut by 7 bases and J by 1 base, with 10 bases left in between.